Below, one T cell receptor (beta chain) is given with its context. The method was immunoSEQ multiplex PCR; TCRdb's version includes in-frame clones alone and lacks a portion of them. The sample holds about 190,000 clones, roughly 84% seen once. CDR3 length: 12 amino acids. V shed 4 bases and J 6 bases; nucleotides not matched to a gene: 2. Germline V lookup: CDR1 SGHRS, CDR2 YFSETQ. This entry belongs to a study of blood T cell repertoires in COVID-19. Sequenced input: peripheral blood. This rearrangement joins TRBV5-1 to TRBJ2-3, with 7 nucleotides matching TRBD1. This sequence originates from an elderly woman with active or convalescent COVID-19. CDR3: CASSPTGDTQYF. The CDR3 DNA reads TGCGCCAGCAGCCCGACAGGGGATACGCAGTATTTT.